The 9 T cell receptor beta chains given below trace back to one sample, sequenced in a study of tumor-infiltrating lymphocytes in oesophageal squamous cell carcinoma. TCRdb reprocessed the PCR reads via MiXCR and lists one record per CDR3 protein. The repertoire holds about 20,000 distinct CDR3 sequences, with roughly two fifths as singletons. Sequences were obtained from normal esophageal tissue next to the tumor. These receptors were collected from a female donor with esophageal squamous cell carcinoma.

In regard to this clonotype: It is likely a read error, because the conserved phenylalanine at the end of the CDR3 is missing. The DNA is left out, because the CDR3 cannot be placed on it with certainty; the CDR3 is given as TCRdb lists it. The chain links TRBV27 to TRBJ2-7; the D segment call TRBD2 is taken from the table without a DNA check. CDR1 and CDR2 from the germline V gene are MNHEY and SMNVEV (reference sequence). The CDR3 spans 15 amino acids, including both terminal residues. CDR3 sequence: CASRPPSGCGRPSSS.

CDR3 coding DNA: TGTGCCACCAGTGACCCCGGGACAGGGGACGGCTACACCTTC. Translated: CATSDPGTGDGYTF. The V and J genes are TRBV24-1 and TRBJ1-2; 10 nucleotides agree with TRBD1. V was clipped by 4 bases and J by 8 bases; unmatched bases: 6. CDR1 and CDR2 (germline): KGHDR, SFDVKD. The CDR3 contains 14 residues.

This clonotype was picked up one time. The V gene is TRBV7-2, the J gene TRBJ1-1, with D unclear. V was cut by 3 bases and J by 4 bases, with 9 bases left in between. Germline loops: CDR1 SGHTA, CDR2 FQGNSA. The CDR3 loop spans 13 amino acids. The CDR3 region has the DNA TGTGCCAGCAGCTTTTTTCCGGTCACTGAAGCTTTCTTT. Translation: CASSFFPVTEAFF.

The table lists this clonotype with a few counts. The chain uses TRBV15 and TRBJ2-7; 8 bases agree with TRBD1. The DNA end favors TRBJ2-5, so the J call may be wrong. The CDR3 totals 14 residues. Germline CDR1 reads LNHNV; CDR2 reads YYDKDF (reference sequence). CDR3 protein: CATSTRGPRETQYF. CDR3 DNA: TGTGCCACCAGCACCAGGGGGCCTCGTGAGACCCAGTACTTC.

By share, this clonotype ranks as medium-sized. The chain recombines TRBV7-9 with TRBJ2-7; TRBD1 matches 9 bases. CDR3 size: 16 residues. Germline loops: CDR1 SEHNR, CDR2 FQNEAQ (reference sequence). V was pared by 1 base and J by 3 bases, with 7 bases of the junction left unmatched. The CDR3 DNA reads TGTGCCAGCAGCTTAGAGACAGGGGGTTTCAGCTACGAGCAGTACTTC. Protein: CASSLETGGFSYEQYF.

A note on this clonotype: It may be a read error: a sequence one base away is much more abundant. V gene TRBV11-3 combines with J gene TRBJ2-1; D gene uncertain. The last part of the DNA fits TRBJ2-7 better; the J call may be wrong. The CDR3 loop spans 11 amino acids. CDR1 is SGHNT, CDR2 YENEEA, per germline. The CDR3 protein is CTSSLKNEQYF. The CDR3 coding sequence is TGTACCAGCAGCCTCAAGAATGAGCAGTACTTC.

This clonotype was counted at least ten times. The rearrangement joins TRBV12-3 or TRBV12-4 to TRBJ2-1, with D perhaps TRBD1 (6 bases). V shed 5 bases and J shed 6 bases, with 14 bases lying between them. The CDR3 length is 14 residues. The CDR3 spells CASSVRGPGNEQFF. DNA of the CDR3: TGTGCCAGCAGTGTCAGGGGACCCGGCAATGAGCAGTTCTTC.

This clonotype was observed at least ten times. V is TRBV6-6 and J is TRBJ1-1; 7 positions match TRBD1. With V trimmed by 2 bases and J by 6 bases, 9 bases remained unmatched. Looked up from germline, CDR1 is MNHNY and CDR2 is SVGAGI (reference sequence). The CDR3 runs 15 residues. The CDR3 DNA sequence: TGTGCCAGCAGTTACCCTCAGACAGGGACTCCTGAAGCTTTCTTT. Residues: CASSYPQTGTPEAFF.

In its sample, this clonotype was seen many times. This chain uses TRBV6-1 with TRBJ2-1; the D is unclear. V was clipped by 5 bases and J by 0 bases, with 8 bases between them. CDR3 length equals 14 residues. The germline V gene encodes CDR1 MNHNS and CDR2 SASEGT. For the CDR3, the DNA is TGTGCCAGCAGTCCACTGGTCTCCTACAATGAGCAGTTCTTC. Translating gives CASSPLVSYNEQFF.